This T cell receptor beta chain is drawn from a study of CD8 T cells in Susac syndrome. This clonotype showed up just once. The antigen is not known. The study's findings and limits: As the study acknowledged, the number of individuals in its TCR sequencing and HLA analysis was relatively small. CD4+ T cell repertoires in Susac syndrome lacked clonal expansion.

Unmatched junction bases numbered 7, after V lost 3 bases and J lost 3 bases. CDR1 and CDR2 (germline): LNHDA, SQIVND (reference sequence). The CDR3 length is 16 residues. The authors negatively isolated CD8+ and CD4+ T cells and FACS-enriched TEMRA cells. Random-hexamer reverse transcription was applied to about 0.45 to 1 ug RNA. A single record per CDR3 protein comes from TCRdb applying MiXCR to the immunoSEQ multiplex PCR reads. This sample has some 200,000 distinct CDR3 sequences, with almost 96% found just once. Sample: CD4+ T cells from PBMCs. The rearrangement joins TRBV19 to TRBJ1-4, with 7 nucleotides matching TRBD1. The receptor was derived from a human donor with Susac syndrome. As DNA, the CDR3 is TGTGCCAGTAGTATCCTAACCGGGACAGCTAATGAAAAACTGTTTTTT. Its protein product is CASSILTGTANEKLFF. Full variable domain (remainder filled in from reference TRBV19 and TRBJ1-4): DGGITQSPKYLFRKEGQNVTLSCEQNLNHDAMYWYRQDPGQGLRLIYYSQIVNDFQKGDIAEGYSVSREKKESFPLTVTSAQKNPTAFYLCASSILTGTANEKLFFGSGTQLSVL.